Sequencing of this TCR beta chain was carried out in a study of OX40 agonist ivuxolimab in advanced cancers. In the study overall: As their treatment, patients were administered ivuxolimab, an agonistic anti-OX40 (CD134) antibody.

As to this clone: Its antigen is unknown.

Method: immunoSEQ multiplex PCR; TCRdb's copy keeps in-frame clones and lacks some. This table holds just under 65,000 clones, 80% to 90% found once. Findings and caveats of the study: Not determined was the antigen specificity of the expanded peripheral T cells.

V was cut by 4 bases and J by 5 bases, with 14 bases left in between. This CDR3 spans 14 amino acids. CDR1 MNHEY and CDR2 SVGAGI come from the germline V gene. The sequencing here drew on CD4+ or CD8+ T cells sorted from blood, taken in a trial of the OX40 agonist ivuxolimab. This rearrangement joins TRBV6-5 to TRBJ1-1; D not certain. The source is an adult with an advanced solid tumor such as melanoma, head and neck, liver or kidney cancer. As DNA, the CDR3 is TGTGCCAGCAGTTCGTATGGTCGGAGGACTGAAGCTTTCTTT. Its translation is CASSSYGRRTEAFF.